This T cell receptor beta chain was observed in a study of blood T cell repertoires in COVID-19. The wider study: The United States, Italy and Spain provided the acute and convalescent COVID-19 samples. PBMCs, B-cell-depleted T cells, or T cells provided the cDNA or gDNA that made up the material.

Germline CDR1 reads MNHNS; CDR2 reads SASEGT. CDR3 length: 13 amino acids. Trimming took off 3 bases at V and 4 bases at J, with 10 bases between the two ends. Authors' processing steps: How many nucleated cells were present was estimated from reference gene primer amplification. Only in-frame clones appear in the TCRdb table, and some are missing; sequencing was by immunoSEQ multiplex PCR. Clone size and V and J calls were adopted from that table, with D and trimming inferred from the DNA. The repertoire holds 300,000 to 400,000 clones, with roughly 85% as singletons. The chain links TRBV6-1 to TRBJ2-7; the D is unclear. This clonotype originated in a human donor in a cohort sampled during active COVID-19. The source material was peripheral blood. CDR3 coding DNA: TGTGCCAGCAGTGATGATTGGGCTTACGAGCAGTACTTC. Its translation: CASSDDWAYEQYF.